The clone carrying this T cell receptor (beta chain) was found once. Trimming removed 6 bases from V and 6 bases from J; junction bases left unmatched: 21. This CDR3 spans 19 amino acids. CDR1 and CDR2 from the germline V gene are MNHEY and SMNVEV (reference sequence). The source of the sample is a study of control samples from healthy donors and cancer patients. Data came from immunoSEQ multiplex PCR; TCRdb stores just in-frame clones and leaves some out. The repertoire holds about 160,000 clones, with roughly 95% as singletons. The TCR comes from a woman between 55 and 75 years old in good health. V is TRBV27 and J is TRBJ1-5; TRBD1 matches 9 bases. The specimen sequenced was blood. The CDR3 region is CASRDSSTGTGISGQPQHF. DNA of the CDR3: TGTGCCAGCAGGGACTCGTCGACCGGGACAGGGATCTCGGGTCAGCCCCAGCATTTT.